This T cell receptor beta chain was found in a study of blood T cells in healthy people across ages. The second PCR ran about 6 to 11 cycles with a sample-barcoded 5' primer and J-beta primers. Every cDNA molecule carried a tag from a template-switch adaptor bearing 12 random nucleotides. TCRdb re-called the 5' RACE reads with MiXCR, one entry per CDR3 protein. Among 850,000 to 1,100,000 distinct CDR3 sequences listed, 35% to 40% were seen once. Germline-derived CDR1 and CDR2 are SGHRS and YFSETQ. This CDR3 region has 16 residues. V lost 1 base to trimming and J lost 7 bases; unmatched junction nucleotides: 10.

V usage is TRBV5-1 and J usage is TRBJ2-1, with 8 bases fitting TRBD1. The clonotype originates from a man aged 18 to 29 in good health. Sample: blood. The CDR3 DNA reads TGCGCCAGCAGCTTGTTGATGGACAGGGCGGGAAATGAGCAGTTCTTC. Translating gives CASSLLMDRAGNEQFF.